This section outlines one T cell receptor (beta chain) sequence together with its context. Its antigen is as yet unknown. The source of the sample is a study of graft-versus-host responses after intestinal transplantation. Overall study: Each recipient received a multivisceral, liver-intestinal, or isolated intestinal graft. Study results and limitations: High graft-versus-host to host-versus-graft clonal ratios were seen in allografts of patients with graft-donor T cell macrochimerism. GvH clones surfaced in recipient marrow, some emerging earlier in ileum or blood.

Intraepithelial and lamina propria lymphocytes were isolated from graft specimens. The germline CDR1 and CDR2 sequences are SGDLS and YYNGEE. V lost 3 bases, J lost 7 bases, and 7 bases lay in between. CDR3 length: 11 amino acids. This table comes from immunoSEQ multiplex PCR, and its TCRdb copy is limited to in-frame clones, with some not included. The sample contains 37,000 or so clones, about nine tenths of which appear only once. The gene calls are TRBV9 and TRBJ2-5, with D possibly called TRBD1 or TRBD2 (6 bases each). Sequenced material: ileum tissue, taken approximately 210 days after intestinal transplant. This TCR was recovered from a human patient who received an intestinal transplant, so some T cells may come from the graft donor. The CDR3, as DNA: TGTGCCAGCAGCGAGGGGGGGACCCAGTACTTC. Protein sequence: CASSEGGTQYF.